Each of the 5 T cell receptor beta chains below was sequenced from the same sample in a study of blood T cell repertoires in COVID-19. Profiled with immunoSEQ multiplex PCR; TCRdb holds only in-frame clones, not every one. The repertoire has approximately 210,000 clones, about 80% of them found once; the top ten carry 2% to 3%. Sequences were obtained from peripheral blood. Every receptor here comes from a woman between 40 and 55 years old with active or convalescent COVID-19.

This clone appeared a few times. The genes are TRBV3-1 (or the pseudogene TRBV3-2) and TRBJ1-4; D gene uncertain. The V end lost 1 base, the J end lost 3 bases, and 9 bases lay between the germline ends. The CDR3 consists of 15 residues. In germline, CDR1 is LGHDT, CDR2 YNNKEL (reference sequence). The DNA for the CDR3 is TGTGCCAGCAGCCAAGCATTCACTTCTAATGAAAAACTGTTTTTT. Residues: CASSQAFTSNEKLFF.

The chain joins TRBV5-4 to TRBJ2-7, with a weak D call TRBD1 (5 bases). The germline V gene encodes CDR1 SGHNT and CDR2 YYREEE (reference sequence). The CDR3 length is 12 residues. V lost 3 bases to trimming and J lost 2 bases, with 6 bases between them. The CDR3 DNA sequence: TGTGCCAGCAGCTGGGGCACCTACGAGCAGTACTTC. Translating it yields CASSWGTYEQYF.

The genes are TRBV7-2 and TRBJ1-2; weak D call: TRBD1 (5 bases). Trimming shortened V by 1 base and J by 8 bases, and 14 bases separated the two germline ends. CDR3 length: 14 residues. CDR1 SGHTA and CDR2 FQGNSA come from the germline V gene. Here the CDR3 DNA reads TGTGCCAGCAGCTTAGGGGGCCCCATCGAAGGCTACACCTTC. Its protein product is CASSLGGPIEGYTF.

The chain carries TRBV9 and TRBJ1-1; 10 bases fit TRBD1. Germline V CDR1 and CDR2: SGDLS, YYNGEE. The CDR3 contains 18 residues. V lost 0 bases and J lost 5; bases outside the gene matches: 13. CDR3 sequence (DNA): TGTGCCAGCAGCGTAGTGGGGGAGGGGACAGGGGCAGGGACTGAAGCTTTCTTT. It encodes CASSVVGEGTGAGTEAFF.

The V and J genes are TRBV11-3 and TRBJ2-7; D remains unclear. The CDR3 extends over 14 amino acids. The germline gives CDR1 SGHNT, CDR2 YENEEA. V lost 0 bases, J lost 2 bases, and 8 bases lay in between. CDR3 bases: TGTGCCAGCAGCTTAGATGCGGTTACCTACGAGCAGTACTTC. Its protein is CASSLDAVTYEQYF.